The rows below give T cell receptor beta chains drawn from one sample of a study of low-dose radiotherapy and immunotherapy resistance in tumors. TCRdb itself ran the reads through MiXCR, one entry per CDR3 protein. The table has under 110,000 distinct CDR3 sequences, around 21% seen once. Sequencing used PBMCs, obtained after low-dose radiotherapy plus immunotherapy. The receptors shown here come from a male donor with prostate cancer. CDR3s leave out the opening cysteine and the closing phenylalanine or tryptophan. A D gene is named only where the DNA matches it firmly.

J gene,D gene,V gene,CDR3 protein
TRBJ2-1,.,TRBV18,ASSPPMEYNEQF
TRBJ2-3,.,TRBV28,ASSEIAGGGDDTQY
TRBJ1-2,.,TRBV5-6,ASTVDTNYGYT
TRBJ2-3,TRBD2,TRBV4-2,ASSQLQTSGGAEGTDTQY
TRBJ2-7,TRBD1,TRBV15,ATQGVGYEQY
TRBJ1-6,.,TRBV5-1,ASSLATGSGNSPLH
TRBJ2-2,TRBD2,TRBV4-1,ASSPWTAGVSTGELF
TRBJ2-7,TRBD1,TRBV28,ASRYRDSGYEQY
TRBJ2-1,TRBD2,TRBV5-4,ASSQASGGREQF
TRBJ2-7,.,TRBV3-1,ASSQGDGYEQY
TRBJ2-7,.,TRBV6-2/TRBV6-3,ASSYMGGPPY
TRBJ1-1,TRBD1,TRBV6-6,ASTSGQPNTEAF
TRBJ2-3,TRBD2,TRBV12-3/TRBV12-4,ASSLQTSGGNTDTQY
TRBJ2-3,.,TRBV29-1,SGWGPNTDTQY
TRBJ2-5,TRBD2,TRBV20-1,SARESAGEETQY
TRBJ1-2,.,TRBV3-1,ASSREDSFDGYT
TRBJ1-1,.,TRBV5-6,ASSLGRIGWNTEAF
TRBJ2-7,.,TRBV9,ASSVAVGSSYEQY
TRBJ1-5,TRBD1,TRBV27,ASSLRGQTGLGRNQPQH
TRBJ1-2,.,TRBV20-1,SASVSYGYT
TRBJ1-1,TRBD1,TRBV5-1,ASSARQGWTEAF
TRBJ2-1,TRBD1,TRBV11-2,ANSIRTGLADYYNEQF
TRBJ2-2,.,TRBV4-1,ASSQEGATGELF
TRBJ2-3,TRBD2,TRBV11-2,ASSRTSGGLLGITDTQY
TRBJ1-5,.,TRBV30,AWTAGVIGPQH
TRBJ2-7,TRBD1,TRBV7-9,ASSPDRGGNEQY
TRBJ1-2,TRBD1,TRBV13,ASNLGTGDGYT
TRBJ2-1,.,TRBV3-1,ASTNRTSMYLCATQAGVDEQF
TRBJ1-2,TRBD1,TRBV6-5,ASSWDRASTNYGYT
TRBJ1-5,TRBD1,TRBV19,ASTKQGNSNQPQH
TRBJ2-1,.,TRBV5-6,ASTAKGGYNEQF
TRBJ2-3,.,TRBV3-1,ASSRNGEGGPSDTQY
TRBJ2-7,TRBD1,TRBV5-1,ASSTGGNRYEQY